This TCR beta chain stems from a study of cytomegalovirus exposure and HLA in healthy donors. Across the whole study: It was reported in a later analysis that the same platform had been used for the approximately 110 validation repertoires as for the 666 first-cohort repertoires. Points from the study as a whole: According to reports, the classifier identified cytomegalovirus status with high specificity and sensitivity. Overall, approximately 150 TCR beta chains were annotated as cytomegalovirus-associated.

The V end was cut by 1 base, the J end by 2 bases, with 7 bases between. CDR3 size: 13 residues. Germline V gives CDR1 SGHDT, CDR2 YYEEEE. To note about this clone: Its antigen remains unknown.

Measured with immunoSEQ multiplex PCR; TCRdb has only the in-frame clones, and not every one. The sample lists roughly 220,000 clones, around 80% seen once, with about an eighth in the top ten. Sequenced sample: PBMCs. This chain joins TRBV5-6 and TRBJ2-7; D remains unclear. The sequence was collected from a young woman in good health and CMV-seropositive. DNA of the CDR3: TGTGCCAGCAGCTTGTTACTAACCTACGAGCAGTACTTC. Protein sequence: CASSLLLTYEQYF.